Detailed here is one T cell receptor beta chain. The table came from immunoSEQ multiplex PCR; TCRdb's copy has only in-frame clones and leaves some out. The sample records approximately 74,000 clones, 94% being singletons. The V and J ends lost 0 bases and 3 bases respectively, with 12 bases between them. Germline loops: CDR1 SGHRS, CDR2 YFSETQ. CDR3 length: 15 residues. The data were taken from a study of control samples from healthy donors and cancer patients. This clonotype was obtained from a woman aged 30 to 39 in good health. The chain uses TRBV5-1 and TRBJ2-5; TRBD2 might be the D (7 bases). The sequencing sample was made of blood. In DNA form, the CDR3 reads TGCGCCAGCAGCTTGGAGATAGGGGGGGAAGAGACCCAGTACTTC. Its translation: CASSLEIGGEETQYF.